This TCR beta chain was sequenced in a study of shared clonotypes between healthy human individuals. The CDR3 has 12 amino acids. V was shortened by 3 bases and J by 11 bases, with 11 bases between the two germline ends. CDR1 is MGHRA, CDR2 YSYEKL, per germline. The naive CD8 subset, CD45RO-negative cells positively selected for CCR7, excluded terminally differentiated effector memory CD45RA+ cells. The assay was immunoSEQ multiplex PCR, and TCRdb's table has in-frame clones only and misses some. The sample contains some 2 million clones, approximately 94% of which appear only once. Sequenced sample: naive CD8+ T cells sorted from blood. This chain links TRBV4-1 with TRBJ1-3; tentative D call: TRBD1 (5 bases). The sequence derives from a man aged 18 to 30 in good health. The chain's CDR3 is CASSQGGDAIYF. CDR3 nucleotides: TGCGCCAGCAGCCAGGGAGGGGACGCCATATATTTT.